The present T cell receptor beta chain was sequenced within a study of blood T cell repertoires in COVID-19. Study-level background: The origin of the acute and convalescent COVID-19 samples was the United States, Italy and Spain. T cells, B-cell-depleted T cells, or PBMCs provided the cDNA or gDNA that served as material.

The assay was immunoSEQ multiplex PCR, and TCRdb's table has in-frame clones only and misses some. The sample includes over 150,000 clones, roughly 80% of them seen just once. CDR3 length: 17 amino acids. The J segment lost 1 base and the V segment lost 3 bases, leaving 9 bases of the junction unmatched. The V gene's germline CDR1 is MNHEY and CDR2 SVGEGT. Sequencing was carried out using peripheral blood. The chain joins TRBV6-2 or TRBV6-3 to TRBJ2-3; 8 positions match TRBD2. The TCR originated in a man in his 70s with active or convalescent COVID-19. The DNA of the CDR3 is TGTGCCAGCAGTTATGGCCCCCCAGCGGGAGGCACAGATACGCAGTATTTT. Its translation: CASSYGPPAGGTDTQYF.